The next 4 T cell receptor beta chains were all read from a single sample in a study of T-cell memory formation after mild COVID-19. MiXCR, run by TCRdb on the 5' RACE reads, gives a single entry per CDR3 protein. The table has under 400,000 distinct CDR3 sequences, 25% to 30% seen once. Sequenced material: PBMCs or a T cell subset sorted from them (not recorded which). These receptors all stem from an adult woman who had mild COVID-19 (a few samples of this study predate the infection). Cell type and time point are not known.

The gene calls are TRBV12-3 or TRBV12-4 and TRBJ2-1; TRBD2 is a possible D gene (6 bases). The CDR3 runs 14 residues. V shed 3 bases and J shed 7 bases, with 13 bases lying between them. The DNA for the CDR3 is TGTGCCAGCAGTTTCCCGGGACGGGGGAATGAGCAGTTCTTC. It is translated as CASSFPGRGNEQFF.

The chain links TRBV29-1 to TRBJ2-7; 16 nucleotides agree with TRBD2. There are 18 residues in the CDR3. The V gene end was trimmed by 4 bases and the J gene end by 0 bases; junction bases not matched to a gene: 9. Germline assignment: CDR1 SQVTM and CDR2 ANQGSEA. The CDR3 reads CSVAGTSGRAGNSYEQYF. CDR3 in DNA: TGCAGCGTTGCCGGGACTAGCGGGAGGGCCGGGAACTCCTACGAGCAGTACTTC.

This chain joins TRBV19 and TRBJ1-2; no clear D. The CDR3 has 15 residues. CDR1 is LNHDA and CDR2 is SQIVND in the germline V gene (reference sequence). Trimming removed 5 bases at V and 6 bases at J, with 19 bases between. In DNA form, the CDR3 reads TGTGCCAGTAGTCCCGCTTTGAGGCCTAGGGATGGCTACACCTTC. Its protein is CASSPALRPRDGYTF.

This clonotype has just a few counts. V usage is TRBV5-4 and J usage is TRBJ2-5; no clear D gene. Germline values: CDR1 SGHNT, CDR2 YYREEE (reference sequence). The CDR3 is made up of 13 amino acids. Trimming stripped 1 base from V and 3 bases from J, with 7 bases between. CDR3 sequence reads: CASSLSAKETQYF. DNA for the CDR3: TGTGCCAGCAGCTTGTCGGCCAAAGAGACCCAGTACTTC.